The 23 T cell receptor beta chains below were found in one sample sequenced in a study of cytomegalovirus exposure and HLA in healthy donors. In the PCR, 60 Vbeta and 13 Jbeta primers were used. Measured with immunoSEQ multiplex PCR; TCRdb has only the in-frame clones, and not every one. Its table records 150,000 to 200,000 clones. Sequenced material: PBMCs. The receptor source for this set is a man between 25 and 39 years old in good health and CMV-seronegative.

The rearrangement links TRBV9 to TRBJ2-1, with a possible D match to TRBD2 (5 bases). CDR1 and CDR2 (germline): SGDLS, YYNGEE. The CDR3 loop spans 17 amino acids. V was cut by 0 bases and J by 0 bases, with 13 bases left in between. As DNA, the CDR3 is TGTGCCAGCAGCGTAGTAGTGGGAGCGCCCTCCTACAATGAGCAGTTCTTC. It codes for CASSVVVGAPSYNEQFF.

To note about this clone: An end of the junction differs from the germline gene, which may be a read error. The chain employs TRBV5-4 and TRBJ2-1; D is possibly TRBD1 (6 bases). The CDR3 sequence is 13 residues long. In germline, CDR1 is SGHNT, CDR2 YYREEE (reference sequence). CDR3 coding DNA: TGTGCCAGCAGATTGGACAGCTACAATGAGCAGTTCTTC. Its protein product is CASRLDSYNEQFF.

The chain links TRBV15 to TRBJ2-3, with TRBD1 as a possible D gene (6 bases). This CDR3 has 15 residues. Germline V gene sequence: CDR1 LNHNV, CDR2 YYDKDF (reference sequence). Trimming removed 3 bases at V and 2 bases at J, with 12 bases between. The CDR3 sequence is CATSRGQGHTDTQYF. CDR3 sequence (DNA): TGTGCCACCAGCAGGGGGCAGGGACACACAGATACGCAGTATTTT.

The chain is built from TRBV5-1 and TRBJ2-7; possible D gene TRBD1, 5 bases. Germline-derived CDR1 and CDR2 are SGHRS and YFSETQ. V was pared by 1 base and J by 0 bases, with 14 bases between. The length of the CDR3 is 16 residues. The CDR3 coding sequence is TGCGCCAGCAGCTTGTTAAGACAGACGAACTCCTACGAGCAGTACTTC. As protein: CASSLLRQTNSYEQYF.

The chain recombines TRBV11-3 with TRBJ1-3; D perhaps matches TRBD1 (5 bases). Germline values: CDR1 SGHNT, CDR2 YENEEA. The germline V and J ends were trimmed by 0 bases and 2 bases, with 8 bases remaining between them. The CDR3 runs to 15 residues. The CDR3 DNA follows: TGTGCCAGCAGCTTAGATGCAGGGACTGGAAACACCATATATTTT. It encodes CASSLDAGTGNTIYF.

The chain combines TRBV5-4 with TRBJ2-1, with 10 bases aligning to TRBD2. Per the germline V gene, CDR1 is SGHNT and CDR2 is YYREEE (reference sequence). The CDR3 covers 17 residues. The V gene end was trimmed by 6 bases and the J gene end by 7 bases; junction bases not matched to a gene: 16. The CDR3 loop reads CASKPAGLAGEGNEQFF. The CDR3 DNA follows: TGTGCCAGCAAACCAGCAGGGCTAGCGGGAGAAGGGAATGAGCAGTTCTTC.

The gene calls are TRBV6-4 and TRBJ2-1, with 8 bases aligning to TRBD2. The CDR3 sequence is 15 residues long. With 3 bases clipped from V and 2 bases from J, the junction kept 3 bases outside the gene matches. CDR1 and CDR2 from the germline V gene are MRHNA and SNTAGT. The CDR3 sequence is CASSESGSAYNEQFF. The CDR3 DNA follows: TGTGCCAGCAGTGAAAGCGGGAGCGCCTACAATGAGCAGTTCTTC.

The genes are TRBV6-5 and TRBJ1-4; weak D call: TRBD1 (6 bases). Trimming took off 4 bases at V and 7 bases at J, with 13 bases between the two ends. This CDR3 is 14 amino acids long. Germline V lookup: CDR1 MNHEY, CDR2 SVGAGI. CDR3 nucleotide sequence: TGTGCCAGCAGTTTCAGGGGCAGTACTGAAAAACTGTTTTTT. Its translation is CASSFRGSTEKLFF.

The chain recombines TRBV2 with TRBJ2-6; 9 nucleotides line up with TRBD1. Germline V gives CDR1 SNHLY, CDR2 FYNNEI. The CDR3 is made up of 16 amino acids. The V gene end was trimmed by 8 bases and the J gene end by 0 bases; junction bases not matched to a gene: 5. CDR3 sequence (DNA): TGTGCCAGCGCCGGGACAGGGAGCTCTGGGGCCAACGTCCTGACTTTC. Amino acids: CASAGTGSSGANVLTF.

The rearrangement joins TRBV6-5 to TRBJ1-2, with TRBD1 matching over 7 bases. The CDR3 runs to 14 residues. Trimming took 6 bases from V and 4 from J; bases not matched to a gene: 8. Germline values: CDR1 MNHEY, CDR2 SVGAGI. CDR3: CASRIDRAPYGYTF. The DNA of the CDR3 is TGTGCCAGCAGAATTGACAGGGCGCCCTATGGCTACACCTTC.

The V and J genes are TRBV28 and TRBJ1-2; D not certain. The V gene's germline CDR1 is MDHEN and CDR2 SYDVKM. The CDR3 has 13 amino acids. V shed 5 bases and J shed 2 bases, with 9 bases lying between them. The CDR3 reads CASSANFNYGYTF. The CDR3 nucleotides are TGTGCCAGCAGTGCGAATTTCAACTATGGCTACACCTTC.

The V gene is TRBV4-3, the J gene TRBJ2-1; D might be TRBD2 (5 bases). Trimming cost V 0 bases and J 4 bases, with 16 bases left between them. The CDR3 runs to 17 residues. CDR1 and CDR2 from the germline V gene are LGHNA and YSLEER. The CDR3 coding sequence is TGCGCCAGCAGCCAAGATCATTTCGGGAACGTATACAATGAGCAGTTCTTC. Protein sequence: CASSQDHFGNVYNEQFF.

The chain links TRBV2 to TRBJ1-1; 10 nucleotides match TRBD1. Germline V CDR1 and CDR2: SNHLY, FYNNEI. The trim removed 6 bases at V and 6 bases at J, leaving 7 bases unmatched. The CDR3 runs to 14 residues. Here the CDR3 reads CASRVDRGPSEAFF. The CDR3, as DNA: TGTGCCAGCAGAGTTGACAGGGGGCCTTCTGAAGCTTTCTTT.

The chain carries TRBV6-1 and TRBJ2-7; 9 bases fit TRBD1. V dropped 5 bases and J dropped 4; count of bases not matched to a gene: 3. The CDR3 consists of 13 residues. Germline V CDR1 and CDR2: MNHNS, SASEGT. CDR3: CASSTGTGYEQYF. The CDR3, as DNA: TGTGCCAGCAGTACGGGGACAGGGTACGAGCAGTACTTC.

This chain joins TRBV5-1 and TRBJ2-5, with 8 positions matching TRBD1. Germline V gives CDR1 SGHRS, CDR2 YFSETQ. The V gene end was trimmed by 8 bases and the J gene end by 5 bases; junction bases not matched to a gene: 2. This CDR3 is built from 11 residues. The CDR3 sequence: CASTGGETQYF. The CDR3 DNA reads TGCGCCAGTACAGGGGGGGAGACCCAGTACTTC.

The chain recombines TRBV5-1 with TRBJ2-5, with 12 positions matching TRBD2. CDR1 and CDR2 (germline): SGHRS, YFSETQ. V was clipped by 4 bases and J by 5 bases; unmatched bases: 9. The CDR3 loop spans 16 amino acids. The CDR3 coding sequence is TGCGCCAGCAGCCCCTTCGGACTAGCGGGGAAGGAGACCCAGTACTTC. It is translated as CASSPFGLAGKETQYF.

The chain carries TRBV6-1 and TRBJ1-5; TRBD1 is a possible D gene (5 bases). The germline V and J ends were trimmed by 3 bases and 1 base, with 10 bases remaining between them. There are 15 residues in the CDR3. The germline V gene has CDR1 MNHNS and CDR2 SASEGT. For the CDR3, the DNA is TGTGCCAGCAGTGAGGCGCCAGGGAGCAATCAGCCCCAGCATTTT. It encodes CASSEAPGSNQPQHF.

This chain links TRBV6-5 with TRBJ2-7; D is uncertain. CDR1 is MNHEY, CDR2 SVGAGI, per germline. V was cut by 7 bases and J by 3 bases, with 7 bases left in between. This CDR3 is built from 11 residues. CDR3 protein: CASTLNYEQYF. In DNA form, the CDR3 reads TGTGCCAGCACCCTAAACTACGAGCAGTACTTC.

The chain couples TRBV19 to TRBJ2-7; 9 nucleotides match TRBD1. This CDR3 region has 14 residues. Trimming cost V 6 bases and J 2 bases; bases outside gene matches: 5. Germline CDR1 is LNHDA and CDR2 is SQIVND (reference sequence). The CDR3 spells CASRYGTGTYEQYF. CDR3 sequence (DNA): TGTGCCAGTAGATACGGGACAGGGACCTACGAGCAGTACTTC.

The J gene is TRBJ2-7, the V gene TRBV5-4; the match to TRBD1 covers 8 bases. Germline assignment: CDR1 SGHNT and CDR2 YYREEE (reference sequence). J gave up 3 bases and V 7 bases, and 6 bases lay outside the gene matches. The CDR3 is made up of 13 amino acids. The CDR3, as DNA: TGTGCCAGCCGACAGGGGACCCACTACGAGCAGTACTTC. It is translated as CASRQGTHYEQYF.

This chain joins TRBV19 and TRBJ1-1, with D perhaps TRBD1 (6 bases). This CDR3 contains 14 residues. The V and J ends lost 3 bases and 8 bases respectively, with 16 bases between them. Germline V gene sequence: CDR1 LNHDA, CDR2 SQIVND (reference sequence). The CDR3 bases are TGTGCCAGTAGTATCGGTCAGGGGCTTATCGAAGCTTTCTTT. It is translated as CASSIGQGLIEAFF.

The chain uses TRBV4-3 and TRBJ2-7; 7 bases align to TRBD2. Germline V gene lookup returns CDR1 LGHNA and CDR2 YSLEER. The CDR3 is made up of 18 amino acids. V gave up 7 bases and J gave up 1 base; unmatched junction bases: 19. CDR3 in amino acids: CASTIDDGKAGVSYEQYF. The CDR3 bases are TGCGCCAGCACTATCGACGACGGGAAGGCGGGGGTTTCCTACGAGCAGTACTTC.

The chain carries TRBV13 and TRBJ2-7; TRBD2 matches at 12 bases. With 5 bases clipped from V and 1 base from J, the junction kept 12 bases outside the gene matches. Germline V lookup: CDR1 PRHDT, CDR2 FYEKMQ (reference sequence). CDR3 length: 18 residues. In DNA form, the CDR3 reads TGTGCCAGCAGCGCCCTATCAACTAGCGGGGGGTCTTCCTACGAGCAGTACTTC. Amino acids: CASSALSTSGGSSYEQYF.